This T cell receptor beta chain originates from a study of PD-1 blockade in classical Hodgkin lymphoma. Regarding the study as a whole: Patients with a complete response exhibited baseline diversity comparable to newly diagnosed patients.

Assay used: immunoSEQ multiplex PCR; TCRdb lists only in-frame clones, some missing. This sample yields tens of thousands of clones, of which 82% are seen a single time; around 10% belongs to the top ten. Brentuximab vedotin exposure varied among the patients, all of whom had relapsed after autologous stem cell transplantation. When best responses were assessed, they were complete response, partial response or progressive disease. To note about this clone: Its target is not known.

Germline loops: CDR1 SGHAT, CDR2 FQNNGV. Trimming stripped 5 bases from V and 1 base from J, with 10 bases between. This CDR3 has 14 residues. This receptor was identified in a human donor with classical Hodgkin lymphoma. The chain links TRBV11-2 to TRBJ2-3, with D possibly matching TRBD2 (6 bases). Sequenced material: peripheral blood mononuclear cells (PBMCs), taken before the second cycle of nivolumab. CDR3 sequence (DNA): TGTGCCAGCAGCCGCGGGGCCCGCACAGATACGCAGTATTTT. Amino acid sequence: CASSRGARTDTQYF.